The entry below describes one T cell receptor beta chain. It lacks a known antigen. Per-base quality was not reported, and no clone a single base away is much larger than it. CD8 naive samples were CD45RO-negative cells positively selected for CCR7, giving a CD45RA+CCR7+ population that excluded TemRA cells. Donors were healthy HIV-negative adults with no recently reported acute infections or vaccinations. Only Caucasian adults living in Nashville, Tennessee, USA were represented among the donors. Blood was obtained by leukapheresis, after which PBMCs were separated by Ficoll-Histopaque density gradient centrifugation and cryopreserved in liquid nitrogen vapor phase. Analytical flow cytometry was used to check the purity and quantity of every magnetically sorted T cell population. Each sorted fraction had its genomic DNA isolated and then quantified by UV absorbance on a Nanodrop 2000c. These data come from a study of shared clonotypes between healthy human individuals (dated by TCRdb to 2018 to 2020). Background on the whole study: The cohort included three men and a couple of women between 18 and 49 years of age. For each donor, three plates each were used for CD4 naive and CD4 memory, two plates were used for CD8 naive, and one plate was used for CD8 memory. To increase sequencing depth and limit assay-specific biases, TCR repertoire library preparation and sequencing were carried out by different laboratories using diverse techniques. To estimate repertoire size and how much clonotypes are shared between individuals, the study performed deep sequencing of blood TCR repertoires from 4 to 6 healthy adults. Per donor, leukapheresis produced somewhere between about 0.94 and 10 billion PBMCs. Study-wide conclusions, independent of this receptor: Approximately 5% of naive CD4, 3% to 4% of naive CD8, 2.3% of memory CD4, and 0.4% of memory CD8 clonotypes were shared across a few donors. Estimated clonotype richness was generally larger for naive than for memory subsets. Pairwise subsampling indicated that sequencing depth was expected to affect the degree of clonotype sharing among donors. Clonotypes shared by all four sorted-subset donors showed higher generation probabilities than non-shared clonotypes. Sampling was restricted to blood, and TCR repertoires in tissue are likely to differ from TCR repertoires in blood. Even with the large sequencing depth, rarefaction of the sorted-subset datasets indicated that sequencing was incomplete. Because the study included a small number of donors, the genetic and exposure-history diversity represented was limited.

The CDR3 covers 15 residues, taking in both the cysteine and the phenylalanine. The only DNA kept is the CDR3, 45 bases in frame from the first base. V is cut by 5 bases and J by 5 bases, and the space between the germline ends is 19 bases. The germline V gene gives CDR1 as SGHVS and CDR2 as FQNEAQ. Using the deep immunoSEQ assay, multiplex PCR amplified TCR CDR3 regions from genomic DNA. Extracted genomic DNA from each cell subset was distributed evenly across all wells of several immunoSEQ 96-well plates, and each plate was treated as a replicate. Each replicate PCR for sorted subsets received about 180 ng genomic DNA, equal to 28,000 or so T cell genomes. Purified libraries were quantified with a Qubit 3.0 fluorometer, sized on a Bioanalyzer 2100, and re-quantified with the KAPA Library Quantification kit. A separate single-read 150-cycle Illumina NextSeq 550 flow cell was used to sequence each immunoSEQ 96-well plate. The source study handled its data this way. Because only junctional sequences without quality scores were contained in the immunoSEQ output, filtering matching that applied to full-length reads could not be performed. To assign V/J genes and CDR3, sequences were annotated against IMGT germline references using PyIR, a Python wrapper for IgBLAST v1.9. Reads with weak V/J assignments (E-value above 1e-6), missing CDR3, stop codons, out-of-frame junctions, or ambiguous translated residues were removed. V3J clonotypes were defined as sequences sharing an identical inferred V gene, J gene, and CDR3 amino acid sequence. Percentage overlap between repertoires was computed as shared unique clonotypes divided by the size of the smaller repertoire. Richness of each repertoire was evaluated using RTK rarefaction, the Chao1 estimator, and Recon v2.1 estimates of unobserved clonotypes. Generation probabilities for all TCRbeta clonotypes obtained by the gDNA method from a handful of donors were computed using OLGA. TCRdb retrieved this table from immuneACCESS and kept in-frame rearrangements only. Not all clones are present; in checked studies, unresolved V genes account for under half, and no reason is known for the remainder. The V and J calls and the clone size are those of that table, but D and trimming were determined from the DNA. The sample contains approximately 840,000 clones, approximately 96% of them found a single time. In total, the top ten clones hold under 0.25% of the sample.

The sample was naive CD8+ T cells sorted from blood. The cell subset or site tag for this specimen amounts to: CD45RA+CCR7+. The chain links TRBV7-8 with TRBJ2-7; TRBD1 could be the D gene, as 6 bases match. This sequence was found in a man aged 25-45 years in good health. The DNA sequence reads TGTGCCAGCAGCCCCGGGACACAGGGAACTGACGAGCAGTACTTC. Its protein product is CASSPGTQGTDEQYF.